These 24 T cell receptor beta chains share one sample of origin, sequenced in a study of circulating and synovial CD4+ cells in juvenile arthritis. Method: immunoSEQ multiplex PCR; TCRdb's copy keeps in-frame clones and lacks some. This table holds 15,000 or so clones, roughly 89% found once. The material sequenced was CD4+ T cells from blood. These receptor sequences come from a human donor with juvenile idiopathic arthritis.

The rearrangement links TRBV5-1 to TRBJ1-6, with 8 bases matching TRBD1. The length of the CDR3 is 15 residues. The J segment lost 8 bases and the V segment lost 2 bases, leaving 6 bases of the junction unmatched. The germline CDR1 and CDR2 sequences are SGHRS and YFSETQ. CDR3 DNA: TGCGCCAGCAGCTTAGGACAGGGAACCTATTCACCCCTCCACTTT. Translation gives CASSLGQGTYSPLHF.

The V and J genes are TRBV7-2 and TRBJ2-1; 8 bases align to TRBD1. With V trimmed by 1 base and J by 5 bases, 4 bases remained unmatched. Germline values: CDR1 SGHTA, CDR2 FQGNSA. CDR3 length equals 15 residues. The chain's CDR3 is CASSLGGTGHNEQFF. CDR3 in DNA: TGTGCCAGCAGCTTAGGTGGGACAGGACACAATGAGCAGTTCTTC.

CDR3 sequence: CASSSAGISETQYF. The CDR3 coding sequence is TGCGCCAGCAGCTCGGCCGGGATTTCAGAGACCCAGTACTTC. J is TRBJ2-5 and V is TRBV4-3; the D gene is possibly TRBD2 (5 bases). The V gene's germline CDR1 is LGHNA and CDR2 YSLEER. CDR3 length equals 14 residues. V was pared by 5 bases and J by 4 bases, with 14 bases between.

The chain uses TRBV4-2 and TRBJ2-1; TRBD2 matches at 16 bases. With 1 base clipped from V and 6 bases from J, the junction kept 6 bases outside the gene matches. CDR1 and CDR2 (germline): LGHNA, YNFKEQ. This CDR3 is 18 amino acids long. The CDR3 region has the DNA TGTGCCAGCAGCCAAGCTACCGGGACTAGCGGGAGGGGCAATGAGCAGTTCTTC. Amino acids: CASSQATGTSGRGNEQFF.

CDR3 in amino acids: CASSTGVWGGYTF. In DNA form, the CDR3 reads TGTGCCAGTTCAACAGGGGTCTGGGGCGGCTACACCTTC. V gene TRBV19 combines with J gene TRBJ1-2; 7 positions agree with TRBD1. With 8 bases clipped from V and 8 bases from J, the junction kept 11 bases outside the gene matches. CDR1 is LNHDA, CDR2 SQIVND, per germline (reference sequence). The CDR3 is made up of 13 amino acids.

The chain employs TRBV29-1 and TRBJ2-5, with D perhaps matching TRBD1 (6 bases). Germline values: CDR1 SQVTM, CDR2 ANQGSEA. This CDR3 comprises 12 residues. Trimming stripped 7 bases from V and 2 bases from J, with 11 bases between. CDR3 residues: CSATGLQETQYF. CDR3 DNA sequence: TGCAGCGCGACAGGTTTACAAGAGACCCAGTACTTC.

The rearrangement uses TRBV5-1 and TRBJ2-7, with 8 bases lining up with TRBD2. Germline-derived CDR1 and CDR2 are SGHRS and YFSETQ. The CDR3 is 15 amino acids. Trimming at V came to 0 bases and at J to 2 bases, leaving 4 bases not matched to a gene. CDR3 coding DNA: TGCGCCAGCAGCTTGGGCGGGAGGTTGGCCTACGAGCAGTACTTC. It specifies CASSLGGRLAYEQYF.

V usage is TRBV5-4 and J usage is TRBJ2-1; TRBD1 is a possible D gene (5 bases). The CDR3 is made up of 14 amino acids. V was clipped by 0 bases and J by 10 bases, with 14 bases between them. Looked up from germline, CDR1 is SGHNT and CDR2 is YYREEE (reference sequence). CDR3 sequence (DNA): TGTGCCAGCAGCTTGGCCAGCCTGGGGCAGGAGCAGTTCTTC. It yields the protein CASSLASLGQEQFF.

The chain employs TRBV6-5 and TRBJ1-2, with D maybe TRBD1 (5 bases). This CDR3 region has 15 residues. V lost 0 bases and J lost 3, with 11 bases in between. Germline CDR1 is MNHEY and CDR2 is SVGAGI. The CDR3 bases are TGTGCCAGCAGTTACTCTCGCCGGGGGGACTATGGCTACACCTTC. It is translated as CASSYSRRGDYGYTF.

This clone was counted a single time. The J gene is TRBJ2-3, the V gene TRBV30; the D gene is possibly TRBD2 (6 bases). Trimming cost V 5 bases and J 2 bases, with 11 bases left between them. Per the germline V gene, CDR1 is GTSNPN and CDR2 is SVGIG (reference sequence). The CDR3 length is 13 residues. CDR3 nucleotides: TGTGCCTGGTCCGGGAGTTCCACAGATACGCAGTATTTT. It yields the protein CAWSGSSTDTQYF. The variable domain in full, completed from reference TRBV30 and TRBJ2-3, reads SQTIHQWPATLVQPVGSPLSLECTVEGTSNPNLYWYRQAAGRGLQLLFYSVGIGQISSEVPQNLSASRPQDRQFILSSKKLLLSDSGFYLCAWSGSSTDTQYFGPGTRLTVL.

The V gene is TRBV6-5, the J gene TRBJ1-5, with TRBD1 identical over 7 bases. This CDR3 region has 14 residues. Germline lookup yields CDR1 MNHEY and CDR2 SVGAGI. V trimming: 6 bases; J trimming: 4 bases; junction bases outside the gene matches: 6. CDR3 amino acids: CASRSGTENQPQHF. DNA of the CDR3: TGTGCCAGCAGGTCCGGGACAGAAAATCAGCCCCAGCATTTT.

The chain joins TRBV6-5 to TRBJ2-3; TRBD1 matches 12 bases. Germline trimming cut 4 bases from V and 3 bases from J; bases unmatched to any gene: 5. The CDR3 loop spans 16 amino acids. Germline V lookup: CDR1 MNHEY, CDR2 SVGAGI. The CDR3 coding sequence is TGTGCCAGCAGTTGGGGACAGGGGGCCAGGACAGATACGCAGTATTTT. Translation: CASSWGQGARTDTQYF.

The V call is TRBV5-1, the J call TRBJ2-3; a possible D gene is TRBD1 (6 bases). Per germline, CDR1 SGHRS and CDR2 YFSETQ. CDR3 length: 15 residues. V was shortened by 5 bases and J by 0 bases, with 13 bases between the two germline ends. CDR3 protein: CASRRTGQSTDTQYF. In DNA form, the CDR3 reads TGCGCCAGCAGGCGAACCGGACAGAGCACAGATACGCAGTATTTT.

The CDR3 bases are TGTGCCAGCAGTTTCCGACTAGCGGGAGGAAATACGCAGTATTTT. Translated: CASSFRLAGGNTQYF. The chain joins TRBV27 to TRBJ2-3, with TRBD2 matching 13 bases. With 3 bases clipped from V and 7 bases from J, the junction kept 4 bases outside the gene matches. Looked up from germline, CDR1 is MNHEY and CDR2 is SMNVEV (reference sequence). This CDR3 has 15 residues.

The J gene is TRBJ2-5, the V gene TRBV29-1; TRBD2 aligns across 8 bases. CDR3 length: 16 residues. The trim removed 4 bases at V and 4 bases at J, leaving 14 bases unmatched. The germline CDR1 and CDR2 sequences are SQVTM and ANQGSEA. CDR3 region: CSVVDYTSGQRETQYF. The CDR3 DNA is TGCAGCGTTGTCGACTACACTAGCGGCCAGAGAGAGACCCAGTACTTC. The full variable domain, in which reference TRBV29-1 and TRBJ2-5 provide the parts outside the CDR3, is SAVISQKPSRDICQRGTSLTIQCQVDSQVTMMFWYRQQPGQSLTLIATANQGSEATYESGFVIDKFPISRPNLTFSTLTVSNMSPEDSSIYLCSVVDYTSGQRETQYFGPGTRLLVL.

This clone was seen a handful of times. CDR3 nucleotides: TGTGCCAGCAGCTCACTCCCAAGCACAGATACGCAGTATTTT. This encodes CASSSLPSTDTQYF. This sequence joins TRBV7-2 and TRBJ2-3; D unresolved. The CDR3 covers 14 residues. Germline loops: CDR1 SGHTA, CDR2 FQGNSA. Trimming removed 4 bases at V and 0 bases at J, with 8 bases between.

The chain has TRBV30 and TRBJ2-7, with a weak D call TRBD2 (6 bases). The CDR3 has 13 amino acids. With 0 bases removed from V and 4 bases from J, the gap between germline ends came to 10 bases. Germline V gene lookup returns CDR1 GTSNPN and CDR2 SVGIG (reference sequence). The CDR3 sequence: CAWSVEGRYEQYF. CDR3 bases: TGTGCCTGGAGTGTGGAGGGGCGGTACGAGCAGTACTTC. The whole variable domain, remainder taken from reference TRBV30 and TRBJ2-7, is SQTIHQWPATLVQPVGSPLSLECTVEGTSNPNLYWYRQAAGRGLQLLFYSVGIGQISSEVPQNLSASRPQDRQFILSSKKLLLSDSGFYLCAWSVEGRYEQYFGPGTRLTVT.

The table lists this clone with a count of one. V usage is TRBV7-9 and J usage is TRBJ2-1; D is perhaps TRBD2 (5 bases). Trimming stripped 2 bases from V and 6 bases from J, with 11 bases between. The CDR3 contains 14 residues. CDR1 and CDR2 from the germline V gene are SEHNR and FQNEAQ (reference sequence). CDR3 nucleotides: TGTGCCAGCAGCTTAACACAGCTAGCCAATGAGCAGTTCTTC. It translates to CASSLTQLANEQFF.

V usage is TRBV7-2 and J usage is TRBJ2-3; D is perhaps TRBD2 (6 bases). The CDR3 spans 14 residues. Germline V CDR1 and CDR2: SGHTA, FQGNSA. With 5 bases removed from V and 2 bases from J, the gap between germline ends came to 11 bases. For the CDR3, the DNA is TGTGCCAGCAGCCGGACTACCTACACAGATACGCAGTATTTT. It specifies CASSRTTYTDTQYF.

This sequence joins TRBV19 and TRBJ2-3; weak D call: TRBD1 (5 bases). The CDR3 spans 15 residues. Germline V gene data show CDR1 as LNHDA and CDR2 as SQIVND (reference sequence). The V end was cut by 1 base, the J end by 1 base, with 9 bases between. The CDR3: CASSIGGRGTDTQYF. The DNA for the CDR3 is TGTGCCAGTAGTATAGGGGGCAGGGGCACAGATACGCAGTATTTT.

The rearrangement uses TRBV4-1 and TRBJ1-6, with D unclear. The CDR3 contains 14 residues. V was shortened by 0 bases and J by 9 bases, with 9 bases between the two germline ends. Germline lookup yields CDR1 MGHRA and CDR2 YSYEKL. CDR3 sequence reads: CASSQDPSGSPLHF. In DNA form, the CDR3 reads TGCGCCAGCAGCCAAGATCCTAGTGGTTCACCCCTCCACTTT.

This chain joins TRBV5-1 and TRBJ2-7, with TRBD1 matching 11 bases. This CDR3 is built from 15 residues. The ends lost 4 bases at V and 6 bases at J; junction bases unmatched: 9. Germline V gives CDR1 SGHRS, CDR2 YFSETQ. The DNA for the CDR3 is TGCGCCAGCAGCATAGGGACAGGGGGTTTTTTCGAGCAGTACTTC. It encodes CASSIGTGGFFEQYF.

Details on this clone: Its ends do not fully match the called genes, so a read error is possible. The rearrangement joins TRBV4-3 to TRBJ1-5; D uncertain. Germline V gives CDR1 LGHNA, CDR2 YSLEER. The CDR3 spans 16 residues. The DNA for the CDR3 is TGCACCAGCAGCCAAGAGAGGGCTTATAGCAATCAGCCCCAGCATTTT. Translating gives CTSSQERAYSNQPQHF.

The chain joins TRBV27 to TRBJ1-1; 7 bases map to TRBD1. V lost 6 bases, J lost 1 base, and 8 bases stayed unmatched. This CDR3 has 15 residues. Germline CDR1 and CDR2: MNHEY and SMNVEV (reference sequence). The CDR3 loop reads CASRLTGQKNTEAFF. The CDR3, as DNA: TGTGCCAGCAGGTTAACGGGACAGAAGAACACTGAAGCTTTCTTT.